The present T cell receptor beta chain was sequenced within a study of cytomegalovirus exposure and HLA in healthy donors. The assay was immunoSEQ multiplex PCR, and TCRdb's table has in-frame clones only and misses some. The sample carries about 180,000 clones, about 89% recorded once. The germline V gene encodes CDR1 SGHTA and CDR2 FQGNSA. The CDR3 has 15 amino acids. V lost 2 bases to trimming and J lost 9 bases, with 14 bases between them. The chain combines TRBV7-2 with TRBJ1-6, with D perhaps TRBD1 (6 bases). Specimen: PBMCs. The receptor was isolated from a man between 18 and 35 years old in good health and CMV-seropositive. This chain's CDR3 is CASSLLFQGSSPLHF. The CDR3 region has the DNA TGTGCCAGCAGCTTACTCTTCCAGGGGTCTTCACCCCTCCACTTT.